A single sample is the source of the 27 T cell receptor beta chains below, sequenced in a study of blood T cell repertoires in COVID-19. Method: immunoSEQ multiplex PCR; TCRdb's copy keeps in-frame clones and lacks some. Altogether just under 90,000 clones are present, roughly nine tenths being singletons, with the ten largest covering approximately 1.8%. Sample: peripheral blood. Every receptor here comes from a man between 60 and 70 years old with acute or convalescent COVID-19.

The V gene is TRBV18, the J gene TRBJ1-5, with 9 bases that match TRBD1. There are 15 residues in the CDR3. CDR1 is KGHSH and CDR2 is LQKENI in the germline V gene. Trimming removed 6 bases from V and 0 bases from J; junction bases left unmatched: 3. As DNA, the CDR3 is TGTGCCAGCTCGTGGACAGGGGTTAGCAATCAGCCCCAGCATTTT. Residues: CASSWTGVSNQPQHF.

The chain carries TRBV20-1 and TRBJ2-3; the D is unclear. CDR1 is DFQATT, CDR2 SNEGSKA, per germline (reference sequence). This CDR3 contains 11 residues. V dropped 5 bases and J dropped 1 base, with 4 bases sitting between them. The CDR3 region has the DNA TGCAGTGCTGGGCGCACAGATACGCAGTATTTT. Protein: CSAGRTDTQYF.

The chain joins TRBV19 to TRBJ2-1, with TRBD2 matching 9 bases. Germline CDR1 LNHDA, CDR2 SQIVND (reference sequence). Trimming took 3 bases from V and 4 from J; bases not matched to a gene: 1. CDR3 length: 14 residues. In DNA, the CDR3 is TGTGCCAGTAGTATGACTAGCGGATACAATGAGCAGTTCTTC. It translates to CASSMTSGYNEQFF. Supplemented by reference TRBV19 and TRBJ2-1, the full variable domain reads DGGITQSPKYLFRKEGQNVTLSCEQNLNHDAMYWYRQDPGQGLRLIYYSQIVNDFQKGDIAEGYSVSREKKESFPLTVTSAQKNPTAFYLCASSMTSGYNEQFFGPGTRLTVL.

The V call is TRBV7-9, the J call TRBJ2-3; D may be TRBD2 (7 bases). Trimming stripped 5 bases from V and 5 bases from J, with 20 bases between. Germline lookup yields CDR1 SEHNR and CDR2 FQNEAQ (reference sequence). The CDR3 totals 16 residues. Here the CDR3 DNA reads TGTGCCAGCAGCGCCTCGGGGGGCGCGTATCAAGATACGCAGTATTTT. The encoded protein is CASSASGGAYQDTQYF. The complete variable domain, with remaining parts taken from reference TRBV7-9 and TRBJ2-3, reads DTGVSQNPRHKITKRGQNVTFRCDPISEHNRLYWYRQTLGQGPEFLTYFQNEAQLEKSRLLSDRFSAERPKGSFSTLEIQRTEQGDSAMYLCASSASGGAYQDTQYFGPGTRLTVL.

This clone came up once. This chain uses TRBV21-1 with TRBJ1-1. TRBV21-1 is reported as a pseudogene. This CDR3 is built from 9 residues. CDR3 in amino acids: CASHTGAFF. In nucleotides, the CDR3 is TGTGCCAGCCATACTGGTGCTTTCTTT.

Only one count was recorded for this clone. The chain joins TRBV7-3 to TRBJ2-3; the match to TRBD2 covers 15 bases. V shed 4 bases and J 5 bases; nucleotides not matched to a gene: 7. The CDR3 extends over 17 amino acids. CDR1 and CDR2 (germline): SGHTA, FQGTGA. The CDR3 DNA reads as TGTGCCAGCAGCTCCGGACTAGCGGGAGGGAAGAGAGATACGCAGTATTTT. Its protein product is CASSSGLAGGKRDTQYF.

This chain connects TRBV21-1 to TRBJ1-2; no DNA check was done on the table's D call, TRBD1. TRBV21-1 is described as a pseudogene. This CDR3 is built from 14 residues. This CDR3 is CASSKGNRNYGYTF. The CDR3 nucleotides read TGTGCCAGCAGCAAAGGTAACAGAAACTATGGCTACACCTTC.

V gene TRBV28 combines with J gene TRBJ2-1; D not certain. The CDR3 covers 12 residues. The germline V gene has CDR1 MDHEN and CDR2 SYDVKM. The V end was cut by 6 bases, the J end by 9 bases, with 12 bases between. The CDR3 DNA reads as TGTGCCAGCAGCACAACGTCCCTTGAGCAGTTCTTC. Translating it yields CASSTTSLEQFF.

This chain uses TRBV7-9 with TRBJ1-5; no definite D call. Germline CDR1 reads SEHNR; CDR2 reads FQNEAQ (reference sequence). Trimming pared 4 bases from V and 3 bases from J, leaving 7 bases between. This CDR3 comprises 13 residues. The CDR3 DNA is TGTGCCAGCAGCTATAGCCTCAATCAGCCCCAGCATTTT. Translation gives CASSYSLNQPQHF.

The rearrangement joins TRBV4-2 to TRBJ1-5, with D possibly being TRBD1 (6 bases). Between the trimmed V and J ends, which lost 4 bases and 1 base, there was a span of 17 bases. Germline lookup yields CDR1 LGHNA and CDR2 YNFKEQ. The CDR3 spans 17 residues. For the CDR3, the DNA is TGTGCCAGCAGCCTCCTCGGCAGGGGAACGAGCAATCAGCCCCAGCATTTT. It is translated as CASSLLGRGTSNQPQHF.

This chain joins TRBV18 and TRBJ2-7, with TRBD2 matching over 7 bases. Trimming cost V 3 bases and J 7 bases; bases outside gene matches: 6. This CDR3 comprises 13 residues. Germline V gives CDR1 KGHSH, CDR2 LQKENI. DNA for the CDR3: TGTGCCAGCTCACCCGGGACTACCTCGGAGCAGTACTTC. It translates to CASSPGTTSEQYF.

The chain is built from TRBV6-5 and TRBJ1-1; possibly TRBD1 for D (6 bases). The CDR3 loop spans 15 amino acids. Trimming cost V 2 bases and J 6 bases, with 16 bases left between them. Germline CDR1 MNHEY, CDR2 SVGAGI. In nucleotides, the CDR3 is TGTGCCAGCAGTTACCTAGGGCAGGGGAGCCCTGAAGCTTTCTTT. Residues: CASSYLGQGSPEAFF.

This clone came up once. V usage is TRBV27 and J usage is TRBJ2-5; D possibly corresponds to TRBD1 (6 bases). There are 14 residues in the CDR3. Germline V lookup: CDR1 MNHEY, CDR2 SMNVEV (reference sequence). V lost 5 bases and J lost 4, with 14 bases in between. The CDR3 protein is CASSASRGGETQYF. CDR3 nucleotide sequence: TGTGCCAGCAGTGCCAGCAGGGGTGGAGAGACCCAGTACTTC.

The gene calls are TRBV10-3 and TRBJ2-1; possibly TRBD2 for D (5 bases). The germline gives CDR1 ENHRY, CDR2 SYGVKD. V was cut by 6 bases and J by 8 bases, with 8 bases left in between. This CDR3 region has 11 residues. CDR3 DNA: TGTGCCATCAGAGGAGGAGATGAGCAGTTCTTC. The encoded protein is CAIRGGDEQFF.

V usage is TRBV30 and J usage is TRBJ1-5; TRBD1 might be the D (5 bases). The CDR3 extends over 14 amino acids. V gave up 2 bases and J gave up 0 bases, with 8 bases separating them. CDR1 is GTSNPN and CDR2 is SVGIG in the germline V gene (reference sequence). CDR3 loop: CAWSRGYSNQPQHF. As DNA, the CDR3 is TGTGCCTGGAGTAGGGGTTATAGCAATCAGCCCCAGCATTTT.

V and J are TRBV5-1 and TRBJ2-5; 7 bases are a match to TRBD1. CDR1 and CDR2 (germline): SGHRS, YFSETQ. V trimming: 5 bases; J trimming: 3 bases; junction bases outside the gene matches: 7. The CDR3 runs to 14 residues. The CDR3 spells CASSSGTEKETQYF. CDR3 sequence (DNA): TGCGCCAGCAGTTCCGGGACAGAAAAAGAGACCCAGTACTTC.

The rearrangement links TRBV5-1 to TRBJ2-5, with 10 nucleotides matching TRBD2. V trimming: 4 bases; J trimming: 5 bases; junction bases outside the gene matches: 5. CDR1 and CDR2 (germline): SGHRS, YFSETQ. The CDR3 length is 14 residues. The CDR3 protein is CASSTGLARETQYF. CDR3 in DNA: TGCGCCAGCAGCACGGGACTAGCGCGTGAGACCCAGTACTTC.

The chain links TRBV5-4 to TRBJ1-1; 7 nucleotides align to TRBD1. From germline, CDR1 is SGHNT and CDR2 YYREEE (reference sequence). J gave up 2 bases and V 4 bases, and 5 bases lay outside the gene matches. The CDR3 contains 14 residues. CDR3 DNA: TGTGCCAGCAGCCGCGACAGGGACAACACTGAAGCTTTCTTT. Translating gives CASSRDRDNTEAFF. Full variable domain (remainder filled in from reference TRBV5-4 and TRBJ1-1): ETGVTQSPTHLIKTRGQQVTLRCSSQSGHNTVSWYQQALGQGPQFIFQYYREEENGRGNFPPRFSGLQFPNYSSELNVNALELDDSALYLCASSRDRDNTEAFFGQGTRLTVV.

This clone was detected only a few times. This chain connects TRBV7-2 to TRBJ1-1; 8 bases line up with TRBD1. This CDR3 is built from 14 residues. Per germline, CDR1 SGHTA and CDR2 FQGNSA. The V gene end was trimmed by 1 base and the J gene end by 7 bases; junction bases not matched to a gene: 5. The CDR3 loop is CASSLGPDRGEAFF. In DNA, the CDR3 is TGTGCCAGCAGCTTAGGACCCGACAGGGGTGAAGCTTTCTTT.

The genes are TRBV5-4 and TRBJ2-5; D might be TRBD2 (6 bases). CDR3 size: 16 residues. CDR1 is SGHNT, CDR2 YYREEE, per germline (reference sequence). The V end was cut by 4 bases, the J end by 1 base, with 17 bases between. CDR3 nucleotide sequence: TGTGCCAGCAGCCCGAGAAAGAGGGGAGGCCAAGAGACCCAGTACTTC. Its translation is CASSPRKRGGQETQYF. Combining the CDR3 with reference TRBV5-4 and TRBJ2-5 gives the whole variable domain ETGVTQSPTHLIKTRGQQVTLRCSSQSGHNTVSWYQQALGQGPQFIFQYYREEENGRGNFPPRFSGLQFPNYSSELNVNALELDDSALYLCASSPRKRGGQETQYFGPGTRLLVL.

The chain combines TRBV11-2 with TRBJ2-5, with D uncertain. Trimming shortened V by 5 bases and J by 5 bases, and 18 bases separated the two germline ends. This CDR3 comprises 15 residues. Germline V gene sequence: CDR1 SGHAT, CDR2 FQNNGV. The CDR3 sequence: CASSLGSEAGETQYF. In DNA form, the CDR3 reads TGTGCCAGCAGCCTCGGGTCAGAAGCCGGGGAGACCCAGTACTTC.

The CDR3 sequence: CASSNGLGAFF. The CDR3 nucleotides are TGTGCCAGTAGTAATGGACTAGGGGCTTTCTTT. The chain recombines TRBV19 with TRBJ1-1; D is undetermined. V lost 4 bases to trimming and J lost 11 bases, with 11 bases between them. CDR3 length: 11 amino acids. Germline V CDR1 and CDR2: LNHDA, SQIVND (reference sequence).

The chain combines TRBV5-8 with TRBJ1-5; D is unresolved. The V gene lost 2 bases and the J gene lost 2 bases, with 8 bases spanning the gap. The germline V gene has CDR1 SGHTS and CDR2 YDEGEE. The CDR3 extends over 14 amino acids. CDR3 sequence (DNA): TGTGCCAGCAGCTTTCGTCAGGGCAATCAGCCCCAGCATTTT. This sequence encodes CASSFRQGNQPQHF.

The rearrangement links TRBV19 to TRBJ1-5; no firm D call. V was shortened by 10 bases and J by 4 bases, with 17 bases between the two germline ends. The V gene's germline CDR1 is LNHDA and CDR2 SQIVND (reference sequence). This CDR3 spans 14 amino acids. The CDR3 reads CATIPKEGNQPQHF. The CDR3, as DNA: TGTGCCACCATCCCAAAGGAGGGAAATCAGCCCCAGCATTTT.

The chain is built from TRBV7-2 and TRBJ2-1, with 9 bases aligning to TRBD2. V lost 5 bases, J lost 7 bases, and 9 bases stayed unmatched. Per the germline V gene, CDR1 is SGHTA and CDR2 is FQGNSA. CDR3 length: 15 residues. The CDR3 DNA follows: TGTGCCAGCAGCGCCGTAGCGGGAGCGGGGAATGAGCAGTTCTTC. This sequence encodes CASSAVAGAGNEQFF. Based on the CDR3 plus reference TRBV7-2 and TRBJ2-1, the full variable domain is GAGVSQSPSNKVTEKGKDVELRCDPISGHTALYWYRQSLGQGLEFLIYFQGNSAPDKSGLPSDRFSAERTGGSVSTLTIQRTQQEDSAVYLCASSAVAGAGNEQFFGPGTRLTVL.

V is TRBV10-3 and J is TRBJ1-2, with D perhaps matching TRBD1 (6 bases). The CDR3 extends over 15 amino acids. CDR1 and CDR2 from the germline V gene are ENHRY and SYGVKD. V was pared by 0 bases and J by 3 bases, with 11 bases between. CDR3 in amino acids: CAISESAQGYYGYTF. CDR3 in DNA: TGTGCCATCAGTGAGTCCGCACAGGGCTACTATGGCTACACCTTC.

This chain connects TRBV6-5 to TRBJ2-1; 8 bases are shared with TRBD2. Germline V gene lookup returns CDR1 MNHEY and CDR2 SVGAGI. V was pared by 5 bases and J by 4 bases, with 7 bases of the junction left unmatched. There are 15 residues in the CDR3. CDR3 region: CASSPTSGKYNEQFF. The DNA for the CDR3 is TGTGCCAGCAGTCCAACTAGCGGTAAATACAATGAGCAGTTCTTC.